The 5 T cell receptor beta chains presented below share a single source sample, sequenced in a study of T cells in Graves' hyperthyroidism and ophthalmopathy. The TCR beta CDR3 regions underwent amplification using RNA transcripts as the source. First-round RT-PCR targeting the TCR CDR3 was performed with the HTBI primer set. TCRdb reprocessed the multiplex PCR reads with MiXCR, giving one entry per CDR3 protein. This table holds 500,000 to 550,000 distinct CDR3 sequences, just under 20% found once. The sequenced material came from blood. The receptors originated from a man aged 35-49 years with Graves' ophthalmopathy.

This clonotype showed up many times. This sequence joins TRBV3-1 and TRBJ1-1; D not certain. The CDR3 contains 14 residues. V lost 1 base and J lost 5, with 11 bases in between. The germline V gene has CDR1 LGHDT and CDR2 YNNKEL (reference sequence). The CDR3 loop is CASSQGNRRTEAFF. The CDR3 bases are TGTGCCAGCAGCCAAGGTAACAGACGAACTGAAGCTTTCTTT.

This clonotype was detected many times. V gene TRBV7-2 combines with J gene TRBJ2-2, with 10 bases aligning to TRBD2. V shed 5 bases and J 6 bases; nucleotides not matched to a gene: 9. This CDR3 has 16 amino acids. Germline assignment: CDR1 SGHTA and CDR2 FQGNSA. The CDR3 nucleotides read TGTGCCAGCAGCGGAGTTGCTCTAGCGGGAGCCGGGGAGCTGTTTTTT. Residues: CASSGVALAGAGELFF. Together with reference TRBV7-2 and TRBJ2-2, the CDR3 gives the full variable domain: GAGVSQSPSNKVTEKGKDVELRCDPISGHTALYWYRQSLGQGLEFLIYFQGNSAPDKSGLPSDRFSAERTGGSVSTLTIQRTQQEDSAVYLCASSGVALAGAGELFFGEGSRLTVL.

The rearrangement joins TRBV6-5 to TRBJ1-2; 8 positions agree with TRBD1. This CDR3 contains 17 residues. J was trimmed by 0 bases and V by 4 bases; bases with no gene match: 10. Germline V CDR1 and CDR2: MNHEY, SVGAGI. The CDR3 DNA follows: TGTGCCAGCAGTTCCTCGTGGACAGGGCCAGCTAACTATGGCTACACCTTC. Its protein product is CASSSSWTGPANYGYTF.

At least ten counts were recorded for this clonotype. The rearrangement uses TRBV20-1 and TRBJ2-7; D gene unclear. V lost 6 bases and J 3 bases, leaving 18 bases between the germline ends. This CDR3 has 14 amino acids. Germline-derived CDR1 and CDR2 are DFQATT and SNEGSKA (reference sequence). CDR3 in DNA: TGCAGTGCCCAGCCATGGCGCGCTTTCTACGAGCAGTACTTC. Amino acid sequence: CSAQPWRAFYEQYF.

This clonotype was picked up a small number of times. This chain connects TRBV6-6 to TRBJ2-1; TRBD2 might be the D (5 bases). The germline CDR1 and CDR2 sequences are MNHNY and SVGAGI (reference sequence). Trimming removed 0 bases from V and 8 bases from J, with 20 bases in between. The CDR3 covers 17 residues. CDR3 sequence reads: CASSYSYEVLEYDEQFF. CDR3 sequence (DNA): TGTGCCAGCAGTTACTCTTATGAGGTACTAGAGTACGATGAGCAGTTCTTC.